Listed here are 12 T cell receptor beta chains from one sample, sequenced in a study of blood T cell repertoires in COVID-19. Generated by immunoSEQ multiplex PCR, the TCRdb table keeps only in-frame clones and is missing some. The table records about 340,000 clones, roughly 90% of them present only once. The sample was peripheral blood. These receptors came from a woman in her 70s with COVID-19, enrolled during active disease.

Here the CDR3 reads CASSLGQGMVHF. DNA of the CDR3: TGTGCCAGCAGCTTGGGACAGGGTATGGTACATTTT. V is TRBV2 and J is TRBJ1-5, with 9 bases that match TRBD1. Germline-derived CDR1 and CDR2 are SNHLY and FYNNEI. The V segment lost 6 bases and the J segment 16 bases; nucleotides outside the gene matches: 10. The length of the CDR3 is 12 residues.

The chain uses TRBV5-4 and TRBJ1-3, with D possibly TRBD1 on 6 matching bases. Trimming cost V 4 bases and J 1 base, with 18 bases left between them. The CDR3 covers 17 residues. The germline V gene has CDR1 SGHNT and CDR2 YYREEE (reference sequence). The CDR3 region has the DNA TGTGCCAGCAGCATCGGGACATCCCTTTCGTCTGGAAACACCATATATTTT. This translates into CASSIGTSLSSGNTIYF.

The chain has TRBV2 and TRBJ1-1; no clear D gene. The germline V gene has CDR1 SNHLY and CDR2 FYNNEI. This CDR3 contains 13 residues. The V end was cut by 7 bases, the J end by 6 bases, with 15 bases between. The CDR3 coding sequence is TGTGCCAGCACCCTGACCGGGTCCTCTGAAGCTTTCTTT. Its protein is CASTLTGSSEAFF.

A single count supports this clone. The chain has TRBV19 and TRBJ2-2; D might be TRBD2 (5 bases). CDR3 length equals 15 residues. Trimming shortened V by 2 bases and J by 4 bases, and 11 bases separated the two germline ends. Germline V CDR1 and CDR2: LNHDA, SQIVND (reference sequence). The CDR3 here is CASSIKARATGELFF. CDR3 in DNA: TGTGCCAGTAGTATAAAGGCGAGGGCCACCGGGGAGCTGTTTTTT.

This clone has just one count. The V and J genes are TRBV5-8 and TRBJ1-5; TRBD1 matches at 7 bases. The length of the CDR3 is 15 residues. Germline lookup yields CDR1 SGHTS and CDR2 YDEGEE. The trim removed 0 bases at V and 3 bases at J, leaving 3 bases unmatched. The CDR3 region has the DNA TGTGCCAGCAGCTTGGTAGGGGGCTCCAATCAGCCCCAGCATTTT. This codes for CASSLVGGSNQPQHF.

The chain is built from TRBV9 and TRBJ1-1; D is unresolved. Germline loops: CDR1 SGDLS, CDR2 YYNGEE. The CDR3 covers 14 residues. Trimming pared 0 bases from V and 5 bases from J, leaving 11 bases between. The CDR3 nucleotides read TGTGCCAGCAGCGTAGTTCCCGCGGGAACTGAAGCTTTCTTT. It translates to CASSVVPAGTEAFF.

The chain is built from TRBV10-3 and TRBJ1-2, with a possible D match to TRBD1 (6 bases). The V and J ends lost 0 bases and 4 bases respectively, with 9 bases between them. The CDR3 is 14 residues long. The germline gives CDR1 ENHRY, CDR2 SYGVKD. For the CDR3, the DNA is TGTGCCATCAGTGAGTCCAGGGGCTCCTATGGCTACACCTTC. Translating gives CAISESRGSYGYTF.

The chain couples TRBV6-5 to TRBJ2-7; the match to TRBD1 covers 8 bases. CDR1 and CDR2 from the germline V gene are MNHEY and SVGAGI. The CDR3 extends over 14 amino acids. Trimming took 5 bases from V and 0 from J; bases not matched to a gene: 3. CDR3 residues: CASSRTGSSYEQYF. CDR3 coding DNA: TGTGCCAGCAGTCGGACAGGGAGCTCCTACGAGCAGTACTTC.

Remarks on this clone: The sample holds other DNA sequences that translate to the same CDR3. The chain couples TRBV4-1 to TRBJ1-1; D may be TRBD1 (6 bases). The V and J ends lost 0 bases and 4 bases respectively, with 6 bases between them. This CDR3 has 13 amino acids. CDR1 MGHRA and CDR2 YSYEKL come from the germline V gene. This chain's CDR3 is CASSQDRGTEAFF. Written as DNA, the CDR3 is TGCGCCAGCAGCCAAGACAGGGGCACTGAAGCTTTCTTT.

This clone was seen just once. The CDR3 nucleotides are TGTGCCAGCAGCGAGGGACTGCTGAACACTGAAGCTTTCTTT. It specifies CASSEGLLNTEAFF. The chain couples TRBV7-9 to TRBJ1-1, with D perhaps matching TRBD1 (5 bases). This CDR3 spans 14 amino acids. CDR1 and CDR2 (germline): SEHNR, FQNEAQ (reference sequence). Trimming pared 5 bases from V and 0 bases from J, leaving 10 bases between.

This clone was seen just once. The chain joins TRBV15 to TRBJ1-5, with D unresolved. The CDR3 runs 14 residues. Germline-derived CDR1 and CDR2 are LNHNV and YYDKDF (reference sequence). V was clipped by 0 bases and J by 7 bases, with 10 bases between them. The CDR3 loop reads CATSRDTGGQPQHF. CDR3 sequence (DNA): TGTGCCACCAGCAGAGATACGGGAGGACAGCCCCAGCATTTT.

The CDR3 DNA sequence: TGCGCCAGCAGCCGGACTAGCGGGGGGTCCCCGGATACGCAGTATTTT. It encodes CASSRTSGGSPDTQYF. This sequence joins TRBV5-1 and TRBJ2-3; 14 nucleotides line up with TRBD2. The CDR3 totals 16 residues. Germline-derived CDR1 and CDR2 are SGHRS and YFSETQ. J gave up 6 bases and V 4 bases, and 7 bases lay outside the gene matches. Filled out from reference TRBV5-1 and TRBJ2-3, the complete variable domain reads KAGVTQTPRYLIKTRGQQVTLSCSPISGHRSVSWYQQTPGQGLQFLFEYFSETQRNKGNFPGRFSGRQFSNSRSEMNVSTLELGDSALYLCASSRTSGGSPDTQYFGPGTRLTVL.